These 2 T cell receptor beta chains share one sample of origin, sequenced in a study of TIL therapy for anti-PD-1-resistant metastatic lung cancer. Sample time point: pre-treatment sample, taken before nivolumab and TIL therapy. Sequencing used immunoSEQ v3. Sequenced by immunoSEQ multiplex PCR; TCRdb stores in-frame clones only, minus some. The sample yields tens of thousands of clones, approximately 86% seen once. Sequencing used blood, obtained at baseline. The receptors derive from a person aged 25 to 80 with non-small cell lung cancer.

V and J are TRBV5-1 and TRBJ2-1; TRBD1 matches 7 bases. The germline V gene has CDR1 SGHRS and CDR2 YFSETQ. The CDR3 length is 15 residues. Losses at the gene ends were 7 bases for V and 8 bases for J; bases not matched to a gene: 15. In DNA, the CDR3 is TGCGCCAGCTCCGGGTCAGGGGGTCTATACGATGAGCAGTTCTTC. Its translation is CASSGSGGLYDEQFF.

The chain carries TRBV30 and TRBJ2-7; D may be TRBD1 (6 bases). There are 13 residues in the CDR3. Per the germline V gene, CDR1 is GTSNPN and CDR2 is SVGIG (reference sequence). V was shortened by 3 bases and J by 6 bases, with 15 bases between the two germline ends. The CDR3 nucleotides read TGTGCCTGGAGGCGGACAGCCGGCGGCGAGCAGTACTTC. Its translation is CAWRRTAGGEQYF. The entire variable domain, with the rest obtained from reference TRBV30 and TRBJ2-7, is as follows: SQTIHQWPATLVQPVGSPLSLECTVEGTSNPNLYWYRQAAGRGLQLLFYSVGIGQISSEVPQNLSASRPQDRQFILSSKKLLLSDSGFYLCAWRRTAGGEQYFGPGTRLTVT.